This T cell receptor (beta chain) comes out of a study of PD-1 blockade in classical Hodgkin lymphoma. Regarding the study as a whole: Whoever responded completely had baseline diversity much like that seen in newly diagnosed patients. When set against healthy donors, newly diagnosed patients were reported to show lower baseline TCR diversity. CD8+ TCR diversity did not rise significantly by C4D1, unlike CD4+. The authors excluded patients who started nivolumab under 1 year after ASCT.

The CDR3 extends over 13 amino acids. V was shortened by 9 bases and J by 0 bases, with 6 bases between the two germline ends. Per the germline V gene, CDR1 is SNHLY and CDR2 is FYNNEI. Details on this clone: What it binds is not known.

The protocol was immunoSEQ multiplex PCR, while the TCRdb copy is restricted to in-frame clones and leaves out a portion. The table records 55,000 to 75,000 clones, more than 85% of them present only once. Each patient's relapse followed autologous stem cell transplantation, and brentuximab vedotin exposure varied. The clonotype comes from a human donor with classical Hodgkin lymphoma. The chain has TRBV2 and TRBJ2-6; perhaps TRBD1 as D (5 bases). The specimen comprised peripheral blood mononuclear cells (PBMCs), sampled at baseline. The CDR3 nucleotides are TGTGCCAGTGACAGCTCTGGGGCCAACGTCCTGACTTTC. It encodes CASDSSGANVLTF.